This TCR beta chain appears in the sequencing data of a study of T cells in Graves' hyperthyroidism and ophthalmopathy. Study context: Sampling of peripheral blood happened at initial diagnosis, prior to any treatment.

Amplification yielded TCR beta CDR3 regions, with RNA transcripts as the source. The primer set for the first-round RT-PCR of the TCR CDR3 was HTBI. TCRdb reanalysed the multiplex PCR reads using MiXCR and keeps one entry per CDR3 protein. The table lists about 710,000 distinct CDR3 sequences, around 15% of them singletons. Patients with uncontrolled infections, other autoimmune diseases, pregnancy or lactation were excluded. About 10 ml fresh peripheral blood yielded the PBMCs. The germline gives CDR1 MNHEY, CDR2 SVGEGT. The CDR3 has 14 amino acids. With 5 bases removed from V and 7 bases from J, the gap between germline ends came to 14 bases. Points from the study as a whole: In validation, the model predicted ophthalmopathy. These predictions came a median roughly 6.5 months before onset.

There are a few counts of this clonotype. Its specificity is unknown. The TCR comes from a man aged 18 to 29 with Graves' hyperthyroidism. The chain couples TRBV6-2 or TRBV6-3 to TRBJ2-2; the D gene could be TRBD1 or TRBD2 (5 bases each). Sequenced input: blood. For the CDR3, the DNA is TGTGCCAGCAGTCCGGGGACCTGGGGCGGGGAGCTGTTTTTT. Its protein product is CASSPGTWGGELFF.